This T cell receptor beta chain comes out of a study of breast tumors, draining lymph nodes, adjacent tissues. TCRdb re-called the multiplex PCR reads with MiXCR, one entry per CDR3 protein. Of about 140,000 distinct CDR3 sequences in the sample, around a third are singletons; the top ten hold less than 2.5%. Study-level results: The data were judged consistent with most tumor T cells coming from lymph node and expanding in tumor.

The lymph nodes were axillary draining lymph nodes from breast cancer patients. In this sample, this clonotype turned up many times. The antigen remains undetermined. Trimming at V came to 5 bases and at J to 4 bases, leaving 15 bases not matched to a gene. The V gene's germline CDR1 is SGHRS and CDR2 YFSETQ. The CDR3 is 17 amino acids. This TCR was recovered from a female donor with breast cancer. Some clones in this sample may be carry-over from other donors' samples. Sequencing was carried out using axillary lymph node tissue. The chain recombines TRBV5-1 with TRBJ2-3, with 8 nucleotides matching TRBD1. The CDR3 here is CASSTRGTGILADTQYF. The CDR3 DNA reads as TGCGCCAGCAGTACCCGGGGGACAGGCATTTTGGCAGATACGCAGTATTTT. The variable domain in full, completed from reference TRBV5-1 and TRBJ2-3, reads KAGVTQTPRYLIKTRGQQVTLSCSPISGHRSVSWYQQTPGQGLQFLFEYFSETQRNKGNFPGRFSGRQFSNSRSEMNVSTLELGDSALYLCASSTRGTGILADTQYFGPGTRLTVL.